These 21 T cell receptor beta chains were all obtained from the same sample, sequenced in a study of blood T cell repertoires in COVID-19. Sequencing used immunoSEQ multiplex PCR; TCRdb keeps in-frame clones, though not all of them. The sample includes around 260,000 clones, 89% seen only once; the top ten take 0.9% to 1%. The sequencing sample was made of peripheral blood. The receptors were gathered from a woman in her forties who had recovered from COVID-19.

This rearrangement joins TRBV2 to TRBJ1-4, with 8 bases fitting TRBD1. CDR1 and CDR2 (germline): SNHLY, FYNNEI. The CDR3 is 15 residues long. V trimming: 6 bases; J trimming: 8 bases; junction bases outside the gene matches: 11. Here the CDR3 DNA reads TGTGCCAGCAGCCAAATCCAGGGGGCGGGGGAAAAACTGTTTTTT. Translating gives CASSQIQGAGEKLFF.

This clone turned up a few times. The rearrangement uses TRBV4-2 and TRBJ2-1; D gene ambiguous. The CDR3 length is 15 residues. CDR1 and CDR2 (germline): LGHNA, YNFKEQ. V was clipped by 1 base and J by 6 bases, with 13 bases between them. The CDR3 spells CASSQGGEAFNEQFF. CDR3 nucleotide sequence: TGTGCCAGCAGCCAAGGTGGTGAAGCCTTCAATGAGCAGTTCTTC.

The J gene is TRBJ2-1, the V gene TRBV24-1; 8 bases match TRBD2. The ends lost 1 base at V and 8 bases at J; junction bases unmatched: 9. Per germline, CDR1 KGHDR and CDR2 SFDVKD. This CDR3 region has 16 residues. Here the CDR3 DNA reads TGTGCCACCAGTGATTTTGAGGCGGGAGGCCTCGATGAGCAGTTCTTC. The encoded protein is CATSDFEAGGLDEQFF.

The chain is built from TRBV1 and TRBJ1-1; the D call in the table, TRBD1, was not verified against the DNA. TRBV1 is deemed a pseudogene. The length of the CDR3 is 16 residues. The CDR3 bases are TGCACCAGCAGCCAAACTGGACAGAGAATGAACACTGAAGCTTTCTTT. Its protein product is CTSSQTGQRMNTEAFF.

J is TRBJ2-5 and V is TRBV7-9; D might be TRBD2 (6 bases). Germline values: CDR1 SEHNR, CDR2 FQNEAQ (reference sequence). V lost 3 bases, J lost 4 bases, and 21 bases lay in between. This CDR3 spans 17 amino acids. The CDR3 sequence is CASSLGLGSDLGETQYF. The CDR3 bases are TGTGCCAGCAGCTTGGGACTCGGATCTGACTTGGGAGAGACCCAGTACTTC. The whole variable domain, remainder taken from reference TRBV7-9 and TRBJ2-5, is DTGVSQNPRHKITKRGQNVTFRCDPISEHNRLYWYRQTLGQGPEFLTYFQNEAQLEKSRLLSDRFSAERPKGSFSTLEIQRTEQGDSAMYLCASSLGLGSDLGETQYFGPGTRLLVL.

The rearrangement links TRBV6-4 to TRBJ2-2; D perhaps matches TRBD2 (5 bases). The germline CDR1 and CDR2 sequences are MRHNA and SNTAGT. This CDR3 region has 12 residues. The V and J ends lost 6 bases and 5 bases respectively, with 7 bases between them. The CDR3 region is CASRRGTGELFF. CDR3 bases: TGTGCCAGCAGGCGAGGGACCGGGGAGCTGTTTTTT.

This clone has just a few counts. The chain recombines TRBV6-4 with TRBJ1-2, with a tentative D call TRBD1 (5 bases). The CDR3 length is 13 residues. V lost 4 bases to trimming and J lost 8 bases, with 14 bases between them. From germline, CDR1 is MRHNA and CDR2 SNTAGT. CDR3 coding DNA: TGTGCCAGCAGTGTCCAACAGGTTTTGGGCTACACCTTC. It is translated as CASSVQQVLGYTF.

The chain is built from TRBV11-3 and TRBJ2-7; 7 bases are a match to TRBD1. The V segment lost 5 bases and the J segment 4 bases; nucleotides outside the gene matches: 5. The CDR3 sequence is 13 residues long. Per germline, CDR1 SGHNT and CDR2 YENEEA. CDR3 nucleotides: TGTGCCAGCAGCCTAACAGGGGATTACGAGCAGTACTTC. Translated: CASSLTGDYEQYF.

This chain connects TRBV19 to TRBJ2-7; TRBD2 agrees at 9 bases. Per germline, CDR1 LNHDA and CDR2 SQIVND (reference sequence). Trimming cost V 3 bases and J 3 bases; bases outside gene matches: 6. The CDR3 sequence is 15 residues long. The CDR3 region has the DNA TGTGCCAGTAGTATGGAGGCTAGCGGGAACTACGAGCAGTACTTC. The encoded protein is CASSMEASGNYEQYF.

The rearrangement uses TRBV18 and TRBJ1-4; 10 positions match TRBD1. The trim removed 4 bases at V and 1 base at J, leaving 3 bases unmatched. This CDR3 region has 16 residues. In germline, CDR1 is KGHSH, CDR2 LQKENI. CDR3: CASSRDRGGTNEKLFF. In nucleotides, the CDR3 is TGTGCCAGCTCACGGGACAGGGGAGGAACTAATGAAAAACTGTTTTTT.

The rearrangement joins TRBV27 to TRBJ2-1, with D unresolved. The CDR3 covers 13 residues. Germline lookup yields CDR1 MNHEY and CDR2 SMNVEV (reference sequence). Deletions cut 11 bases from V and 7 bases from J, with 18 bases between. The CDR3 sequence: CAASRSVENEQFF. CDR3 nucleotide sequence: TGTGCCGCCTCTCGGTCGGTTGAGAATGAGCAGTTCTTC.

This sequence joins TRBV9 and TRBJ2-5; D not certain. Trimming stripped 0 bases from V and 2 bases from J, with 11 bases between. This CDR3 has 15 amino acids. CDR1 is SGDLS and CDR2 is YYNGEE in the germline V gene. CDR3 bases: TGTGCCAGCAGCGTAGGCGGCCATAAGCAAGAGACCCAGTACTTC. This translates into CASSVGGHKQETQYF.

The V gene is TRBV28, the J gene TRBJ2-1, with 9 bases lining up with TRBD2. V gave up 2 bases and J gave up 8 bases; unmatched junction bases: 4. This CDR3 region has 14 residues. Germline V gene sequence: CDR1 MDHEN, CDR2 SYDVKM. DNA of the CDR3: TGTGCCAGCAGTTTAAGTACTAGCGGGTATGAGCAGTTCTTC. This sequence encodes CASSLSTSGYEQFF.

The chain links TRBV28 to TRBJ2-5; 9 bases map to TRBD2. Germline CDR1 reads MDHEN; CDR2 reads SYDVKM. The V gene end was trimmed by 5 bases and the J gene end by 2 bases; junction bases not matched to a gene: 3. CDR3 size: 14 residues. The CDR3 DNA sequence: TGTGCCAGCAGTCAAGCGGGAGGTCAAGAGACCCAGTACTTC. Translation gives CASSQAGGQETQYF.

The chain is built from TRBV15 and TRBJ2-7; 7 bases align to TRBD2. V was clipped by 3 bases and J by 2 bases; unmatched bases: 7. The germline CDR1 and CDR2 sequences are LNHNV and YYDKDF (reference sequence). The CDR3 consists of 15 residues. The CDR3 here is CATSREPGTTYEQYF. CDR3 nucleotides: TGTGCCACCAGCAGGGAGCCCGGGACTACCTACGAGCAGTACTTC.

The chain couples TRBV6-1 to TRBJ2-1; D not resolved. Germline CDR1 is MNHNS and CDR2 is SASEGT. Trimming took off 1 base at V and 4 bases at J, with 8 bases between the two ends. This CDR3 spans 14 amino acids. The CDR3 coding sequence is TGTGCCAGCAGTGAAGGTGTAGCATACAATGAGCAGTTCTTC. Translating gives CASSEGVAYNEQFF.

V usage is TRBV28 and J usage is TRBJ2-7, with 8 bases aligning to TRBD1. CDR1 is MDHEN and CDR2 is SYDVKM in the germline V gene. Losses at the gene ends were 4 bases for V and 6 bases for J; bases not matched to a gene: 5. The CDR3 runs to 13 residues. The CDR3 coding sequence is TGTGCCAGCAGTTCTGGACAGGGCGGCGAGCAGTACTTC. Its translation: CASSSGQGGEQYF. The entire variable domain, with the rest obtained from reference TRBV28 and TRBJ2-7, is as follows: DVKVTQSSRYLVKRTGEKVFLECVQDMDHENMFWYRQDPGLGLRLIYFSYDVKMKEKGDIPEGYSVSREKKERFSLILESASTNQTSMYLCASSSGQGGEQYFGPGTRLTVT.

The rearrangement uses TRBV19 and TRBJ1-2; TRBD1 agrees at 10 bases. Per the germline V gene, CDR1 is LNHDA and CDR2 is SQIVND (reference sequence). The length of the CDR3 is 16 residues. J gave up 0 bases and V 1 base, and 2 bases lay outside the gene matches. CDR3 bases: TGTGCCAGTAGTATAGGCGGGACAGGGGCTAACTATGGCTACACCTTC. This sequence encodes CASSIGGTGANYGYTF.

The gene calls are TRBV4-1 and TRBJ2-1; 10 bases agree with TRBD2. The CDR3 runs to 16 residues. Germline loops: CDR1 MGHRA, CDR2 YSYEKL. V gave up 6 bases and J gave up 10 bases; unmatched junction bases: 15. In DNA, the CDR3 is TGCGCCAGCAGTCCGCAGAGGACTAGCGGCGCCGGAGAGCAGTTCTTC. Its translation is CASSPQRTSGAGEQFF.

This clone was seen once. V and J are TRBV15 and TRBJ2-7; TRBD2 matches 14 bases. J was trimmed by 2 bases and V by 0 bases; bases with no gene match: 12. The germline CDR1 and CDR2 sequences are LNHNV and YYDKDF (reference sequence). The CDR3 covers 20 residues. CDR3 coding DNA: TGTGCCACCAGCAGAGAAATCGGTACCGGGACTAGCGGGAGCACCTACGAGCAGTACTTC. Encoded protein: CATSREIGTGTSGSTYEQYF.

This clone showed up just a few times. The chain combines TRBV5-8 with TRBJ1-3, with D hard to call. CDR3 length equals 15 residues. Trimming stripped 1 base from V and 0 bases from J, with 8 bases between. CDR1 and CDR2 (germline): SGHTS, YDEGEE. The CDR3: CASSLWGASGNTIYF. CDR3 DNA: TGTGCCAGCAGCTTGTGGGGAGCCTCTGGAAACACCATATATTTT.